This section outlines one T cell receptor (beta chain) sequence together with its context. The CDR3 spans 16 residues. Germline lookup yields CDR1 MRHNA and CDR2 SNTAGT. The junction had 3 bases not matched to a gene; V was cut back by 4 bases and J by 0 bases. The sample comes from a study of blood T cell repertoires in COVID-19. Study summary: Some COVID-19 samples were acute and others convalescent; all came from the United States, Italy and Spain.

Authors' processing steps: By means of reference gene primer amplification, nucleated cell counts were estimated. Generated by immunoSEQ multiplex PCR, the TCRdb table keeps only in-frame clones and is missing some. That table gives V, J and clone size, and the DNA gave D and trimming. Of almost 400,000 clones in the sample, 70% to 90% are singletons; the top ten hold around 0.97%. The clonotype originates from a woman in her twenties or thirties with acute COVID-19. This sequence joins TRBV6-4 and TRBJ2-3; 11 nucleotides align to TRBD2. Sequenced sample: PBMCs or T cells enriched from blood (not recorded which). The CDR3 reads CASSVLAGGSTDTQYF. The CDR3, as DNA: TGTGCCAGCAGTGTTCTAGCGGGGGGTAGCACAGATACGCAGTATTTT.